The T cell receptor (beta chain) described here comes from a study of identical twins. A universal primer site came from template switching; cDNA carried unique molecular identifiers. TCRdb independently ran MiXCR on the 5' RACE reads; one entry per CDR3 protein. The sample contains some 320,000 distinct CDR3 sequences, around an eighth of which appear only once. This clonotype was found many times. Its antigen is undetermined. General observations from the study: Invariant MAIT and iNKT cells are populations that could partly confound zero-insertion analyses.

The same specimen was also included in a second study, on yellow fever vaccine responses in identical twins. As that study records: Twins' vaccine T cell response reportedly gave the appearance of partial convergence and partial personalization.

Material: CD8+ T cells sorted from blood. This TCR came from a woman between 18 and 30 years old in good health.

CDR3 DNA sequence: TGTGCCAGCAGATCCGGGACAGGAGTTCAGCCCCAGCATTTT. Translated: CASRSGTGVQPQHF. The chain is built from TRBV12-3 or TRBV12-4 and TRBJ1-5, with 8 bases that match TRBD1. V shed 6 bases and J 6 bases; nucleotides not matched to a gene: 7. The CDR3 extends over 14 amino acids.